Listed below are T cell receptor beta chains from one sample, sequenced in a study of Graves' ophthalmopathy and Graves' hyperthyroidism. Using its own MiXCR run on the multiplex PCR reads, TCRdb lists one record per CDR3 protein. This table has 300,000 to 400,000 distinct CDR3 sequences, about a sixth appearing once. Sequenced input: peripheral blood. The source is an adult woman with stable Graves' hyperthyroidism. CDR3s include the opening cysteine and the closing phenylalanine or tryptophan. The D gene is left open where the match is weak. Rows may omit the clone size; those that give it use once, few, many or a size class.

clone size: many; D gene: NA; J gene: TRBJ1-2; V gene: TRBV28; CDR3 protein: CASRYTGKWGYTF; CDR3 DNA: TGTGCCAGCAGATATACAGGGAAATGGGGCTACACCTTC
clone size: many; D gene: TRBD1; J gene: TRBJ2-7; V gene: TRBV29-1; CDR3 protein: CSVVLTGATYEQYF; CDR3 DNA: TGCAGCGTTGTCTTGACAGGGGCTACCTACGAGCAGTACTTC
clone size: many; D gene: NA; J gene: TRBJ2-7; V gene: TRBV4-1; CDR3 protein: CASSQEGTGTYEQYF; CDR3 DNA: TGCGCCAGCAGCCAAGAAGGGACCGGGACCTACGAGCAGTACTTC
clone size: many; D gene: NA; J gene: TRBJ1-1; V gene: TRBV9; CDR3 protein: CASSVDHTGLTEAFF; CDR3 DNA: TGTGCCAGCAGCGTAGATCATACCGGCCTTACTGAAGCTTTCTTT
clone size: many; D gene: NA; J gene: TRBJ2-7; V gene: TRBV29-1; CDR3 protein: CSVVRDSYEQYF; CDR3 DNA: TGCAGCGTTGTCAGGGATTCCTACGAGCAGTACTTC
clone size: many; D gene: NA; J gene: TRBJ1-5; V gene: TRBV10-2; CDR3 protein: CASSGVYNQPQHF; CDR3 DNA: TGCGCCAGCAGTGGGGTGTACAATCAGCCCCAGCATTTT
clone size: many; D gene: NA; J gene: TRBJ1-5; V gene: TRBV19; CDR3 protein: CAADRLGQPQHF; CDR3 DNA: TGTGCCGCCGACAGGCTAGGGCAGCCCCAGCATTTT
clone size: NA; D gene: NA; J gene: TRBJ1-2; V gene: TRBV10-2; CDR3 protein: CASSEILYGANYGYTF; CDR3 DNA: TGCGCCAGCAGTGAGATTCTCTACGGGGCCAACTATGGCTACACCTTC
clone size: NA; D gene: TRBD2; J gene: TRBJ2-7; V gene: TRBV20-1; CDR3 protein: CSAEISGRAGYEQYF; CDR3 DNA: TGCAGTGCGGAAATAAGCGGGAGGGCCGGGTACGAGCAGTACTTC
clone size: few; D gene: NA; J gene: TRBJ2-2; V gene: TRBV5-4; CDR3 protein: CASSLGWGATGELFF; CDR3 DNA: TGTGCCAGCAGCTTGGGATGGGGCGCAACCGGGGAGCTGTTTTTT
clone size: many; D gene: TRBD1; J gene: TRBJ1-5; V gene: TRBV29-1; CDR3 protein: CSVGTGGSQPQHF; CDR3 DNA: TGCAGCGTAGGGACAGGGGGCAGTCAGCCCCAGCATTTT
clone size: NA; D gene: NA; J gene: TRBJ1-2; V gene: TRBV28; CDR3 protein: CASSSLPQTQNYGYTF; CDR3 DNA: TGTGCCAGCAGTTCCTTACCCCAGACACAGAACTATGGCTACACCTTC
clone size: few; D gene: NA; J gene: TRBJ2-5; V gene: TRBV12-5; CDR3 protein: CASGPGGPQETQYF; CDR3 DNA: TGTGCTAGTGGTCCGGGCGGGCCGCAAGAGACCCAGTACTTC
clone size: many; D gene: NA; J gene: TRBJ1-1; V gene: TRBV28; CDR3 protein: CASSSRGRSRRNTEAFF; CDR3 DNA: TGTGCCAGCAGCTCCAGGGGACGGAGTAGAAGGAACACTGAAGCTTTCTTT
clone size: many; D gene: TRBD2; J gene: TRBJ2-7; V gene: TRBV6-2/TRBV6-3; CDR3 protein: CASSLQFRAGVAYEQYF; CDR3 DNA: TGTGCCAGCAGTTTACAATTTAGAGCGGGAGTCGCCTACGAGCAGTACTTC
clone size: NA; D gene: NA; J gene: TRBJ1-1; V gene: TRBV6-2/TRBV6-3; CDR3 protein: CASSYSAKSEAFF; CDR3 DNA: TGTGCCAGCAGTTACTCGGCGAAGTCTGAAGCTTTCTTT
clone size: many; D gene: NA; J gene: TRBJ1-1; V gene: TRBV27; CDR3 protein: CASSLRLEVGTEAFF; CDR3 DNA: TGTGCCAGCAGTTTAAGGTTGGAGGTAGGCACTGAAGCTTTCTTT
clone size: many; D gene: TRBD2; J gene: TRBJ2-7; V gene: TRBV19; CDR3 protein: CASREAPRDYSYEQYF; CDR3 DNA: TGTGCCAGTAGAGAGGCACCACGGGACTACTCCTACGAGCAGTACTTC
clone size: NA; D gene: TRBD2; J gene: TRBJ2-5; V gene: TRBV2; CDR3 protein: CASSVTSGETQYF; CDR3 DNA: TGTGCCAGCAGTGTCACTAGCGGAGAGACCCAGTACTTC
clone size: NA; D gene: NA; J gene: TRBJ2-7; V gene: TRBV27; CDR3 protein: CASSSGGMSYEQYF; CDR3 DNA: TGTGCCAGCAGTTCGGGGGGCATGTCCTACGAGCAGTACTTC
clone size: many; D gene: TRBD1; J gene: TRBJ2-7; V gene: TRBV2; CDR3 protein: CASSEGTGNDEQYF; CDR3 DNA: TGTGCCAGCAGTGAGGGGACAGGGAACGACGAGCAGTACTTC
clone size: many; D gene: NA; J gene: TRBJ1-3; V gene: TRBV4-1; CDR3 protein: CASSQVRGQETSGNTIYF; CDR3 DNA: TGCGCCAGCAGCCAAGTAAGAGGGCAGGAGACCTCTGGAAACACCATATATTTT
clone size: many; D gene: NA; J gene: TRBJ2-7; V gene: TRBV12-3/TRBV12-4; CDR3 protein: CASSASLGVHEQYF; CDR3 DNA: TGTGCCAGCAGTGCGTCGTTGGGGGTCCACGAGCAGTACTTC
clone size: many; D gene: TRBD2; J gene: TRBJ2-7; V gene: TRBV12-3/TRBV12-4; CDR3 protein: CASSLRLAAGYEQYF; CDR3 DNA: TGTGCCAGCAGTTTGAGACTAGCAGCCGGGTACGAGCAGTACTTC
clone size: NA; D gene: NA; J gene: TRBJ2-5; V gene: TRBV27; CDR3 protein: CASSLQAGVQETQYF; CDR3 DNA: TGTGCCAGCAGCCTGCAAGCAGGGGTCCAAGAGACCCAGTACTTC
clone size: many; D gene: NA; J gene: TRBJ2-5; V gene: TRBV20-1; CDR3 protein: CSVVGYQETQYF; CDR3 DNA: TGCAGTGTGGTGGGCTACCAAGAGACCCAGTACTTC
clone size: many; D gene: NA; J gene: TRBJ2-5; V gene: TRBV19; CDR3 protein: CASSTSRAGGYETQYF; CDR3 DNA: TGTGCCAGTAGTACTTCGCGGGCAGGGGGGTATGAGACCCAGTACTTC
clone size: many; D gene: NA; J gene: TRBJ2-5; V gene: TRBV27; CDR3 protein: CASSSEPVGETQYF; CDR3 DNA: TGTGCCAGCAGTTCGGAGCCCGTTGGAGAGACCCAGTACTTC
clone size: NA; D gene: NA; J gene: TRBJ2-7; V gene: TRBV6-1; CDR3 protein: CASSGTVSYEQYF; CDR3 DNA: TGTGCCAGCTCCGGGACGGTCTCCTACGAGCAGTACTTC
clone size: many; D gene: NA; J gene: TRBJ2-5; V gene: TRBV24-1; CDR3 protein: CATLDSQETQYF; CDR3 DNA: TGTGCCACCTTGGACAGCCAAGAGACCCAGTACTTC
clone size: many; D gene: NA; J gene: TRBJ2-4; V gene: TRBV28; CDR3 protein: CASSLNRVYENIQYF; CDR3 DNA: TGTGCCAGCAGTTTAAACAGGGTCTATGAAAACATTCAGTACTTC
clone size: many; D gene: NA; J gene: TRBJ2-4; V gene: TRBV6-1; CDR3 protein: CASSEGGRMVGAKNIQYF; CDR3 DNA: TGTGCCAGCAGTGAAGGGGGAAGGATGGTCGGAGCCAAAAACATTCAGTACTTC
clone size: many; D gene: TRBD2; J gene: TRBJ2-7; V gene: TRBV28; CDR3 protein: CASSVTSAYYEQYF; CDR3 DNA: TGTGCCAGCAGTGTGACTAGCGCCTACTACGAGCAGTACTTC
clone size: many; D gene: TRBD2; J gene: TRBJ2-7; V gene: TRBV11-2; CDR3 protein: CASSSNPGGPGVWYF; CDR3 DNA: TGTGCCAGCAGCTCTAATCCGGGAGGCCCCGGGGTTTGGTACTTC
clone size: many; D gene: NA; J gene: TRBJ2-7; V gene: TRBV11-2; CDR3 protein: CASSKPGTGQEGDEQYF; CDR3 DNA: TGTGCCAGCAGCAAACCCGGGACGGGACAAGAGGGGGACGAGCAGTACTTC
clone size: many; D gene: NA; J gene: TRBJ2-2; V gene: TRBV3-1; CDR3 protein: CASSHLGRELFF; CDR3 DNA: TGTGCCAGCAGCCACTTGGGGAGGGAGCTGTTTTTT
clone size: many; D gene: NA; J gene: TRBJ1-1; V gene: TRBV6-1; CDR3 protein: CASTPTWNTEAFF; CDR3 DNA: TGTGCCAGCACCCCCACCTGGAACACTGAAGCTTTCTTT
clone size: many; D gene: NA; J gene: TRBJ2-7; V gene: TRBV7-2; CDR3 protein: CASSLTRLGYEQYF; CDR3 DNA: TGTGCCAGCAGCTTAACGCGCCTCGGCTACGAGCAGTACTTC
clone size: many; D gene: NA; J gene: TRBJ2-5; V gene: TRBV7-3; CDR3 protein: CASSLGPRGETQYF; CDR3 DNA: TGTGCCAGCAGCTTAGGACCACGAGGAGAGACCCAGTACTTC
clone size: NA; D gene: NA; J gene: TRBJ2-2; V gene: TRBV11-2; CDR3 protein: CASSTWGTGELFF; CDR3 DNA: TGTGCCAGCAGCACCTGGGGCACCGGGGAGCTGTTTTTT
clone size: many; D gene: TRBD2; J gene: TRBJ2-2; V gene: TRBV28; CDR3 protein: CASHLAGGHGELFF; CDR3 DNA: TGTGCCAGCCACCTAGCGGGAGGGCACGGGGAGCTGTTTTTT
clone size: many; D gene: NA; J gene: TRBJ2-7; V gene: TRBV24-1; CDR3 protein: CATSAVGGHEQYF; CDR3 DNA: TGTGCCACCAGTGCTGTTGGGGGACACGAGCAGTACTTC
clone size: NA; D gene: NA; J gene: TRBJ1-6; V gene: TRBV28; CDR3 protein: CASRQQTGLNSPLHF; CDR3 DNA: TGTGCCAGCAGACAACAGACAGGACTTAATTCACCCCTCCACTTT
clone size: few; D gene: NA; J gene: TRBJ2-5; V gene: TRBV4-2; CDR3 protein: CASSHSGRSQETQYF; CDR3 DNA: TGTGCCAGCAGCCATTCGGGACGGAGCCAAGAGACCCAGTACTTC
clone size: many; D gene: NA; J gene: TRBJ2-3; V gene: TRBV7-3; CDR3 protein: CASSPAPSTDTQYF; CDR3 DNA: TGTGCCAGCAGCCCAGCCCCTAGCACAGATACGCAGTATTTT